Listed here are 10 T cell receptor beta chains from one sample, sequenced in a study of shared clonotypes between healthy human individuals. Some clones are missing from TCRdb's copy, which holds only in-frame ones; the method was immunoSEQ multiplex PCR. Of about 1.5 million clones detected, approximately 96% appear once; the ten largest clones hold about 1.2%. Sequencing was done on a sample of naive CD4+ T cells sorted from blood. Subset here: CD45RA+ positively selected. The receptors were sampled from a man under 40 in good health.

This clone was detected once. The J gene is TRBJ2-5, the V gene TRBV5-5; 9 bases align to TRBD2. This CDR3 spans 17 amino acids. From germline, CDR1 is SGHKS and CDR2 YYEKEE (reference sequence). J was trimmed by 2 bases and V by 3 bases; bases with no gene match: 11. For the CDR3, the DNA is TGTGCCAGCAGCTCCGGGACTAGCTCGATGGGGCAAGAGACCCAGTACTTC. It translates to CASSSGTSSMGQETQYF. Drawing the rest from reference TRBV5-5 and TRBJ2-5, the complete variable domain is DAGVTQSPTHLIKTRGQQVTLRCSPISGHKSVSWYQQVLGQGPQFIFQYYEKEERGRGNFPDRFSARQFPNYSSELNVNALLLGDSALYLCASSSGTSSMGQETQYFGPGTRLLVL.

The rearrangement uses TRBV5-6 and TRBJ1-2, with TRBD1 as a possible D gene (5 bases). V lost 4 bases and J lost 7, with 11 bases in between. The CDR3 loop spans 12 amino acids. Looked up from germline, CDR1 is SGHDT and CDR2 is YYEEEE. Here the CDR3 reads CASSVTVGGYTF. CDR3 in DNA: TGTGCCAGCAGCGTGACAGTTGGTGGCTACACCTTC.

This clone was found once. The rearrangement uses TRBV28 and TRBJ1-5; D perhaps matches TRBD1 (5 bases). The length of the CDR3 is 14 residues. The germline V gene has CDR1 MDHEN and CDR2 SYDVKM. The germline V and J ends were trimmed by 6 bases and 2 bases, with 11 bases remaining between them. This CDR3 is CASSRVSGNQPQHF. In DNA, the CDR3 is TGTGCCAGCAGCAGGGTGAGTGGCAATCAGCCCCAGCATTTT.

This clone was detected once. The chain uses TRBV5-4 and TRBJ2-7; D is perhaps TRBD1 or TRBD2 (5 bases each). Germline CDR1 SGHNT, CDR2 YYREEE (reference sequence). Trimming took off 3 bases at V and 7 bases at J, with 17 bases between the two ends. The CDR3 consists of 14 residues. As DNA, the CDR3 is TGTGCCAGCAGCTCCGTGGGGACCCGCGGGGAGCAGTACTTC. This translates into CASSSVGTRGEQYF.

J is TRBJ1-5 and V is TRBV28; possibly TRBD1 for D (5 bases). Germline CDR1 and CDR2: MDHEN and SYDVKM. The CDR3 sequence is 17 residues long. The V end was cut by 6 bases, the J end by 0 bases, with 18 bases between. CDR3 protein: CASRLGGTLYSNQPQHF. CDR3 nucleotides: TGTGCCAGCAGACTCGGGGGGACGCTCTATAGCAATCAGCCCCAGCATTTT.

The chain couples TRBV7-2 to TRBJ2-1, with D possibly TRBD2 on 6 matching bases. The CDR3 runs 13 residues. CDR1 is SGHTA, CDR2 FQGNSA, per germline. Trimming shortened V by 0 bases and J by 9 bases, and 9 bases separated the two germline ends. The CDR3 bases are TGTGCCAGCAGCTTAGCGCGGGGTAGTGAGCAGTTCTTC. Translating it yields CASSLARGSEQFF. Full variable domain (rest looked up from reference TRBV7-2 and TRBJ2-1): GAGVSQSPSNKVTEKGKDVELRCDPISGHTALYWYRQSLGQGLEFLIYFQGNSAPDKSGLPSDRFSAERTGGSVSTLTIQRTQQEDSAVYLCASSLARGSEQFFGPGTRLTVL.

On this clone itself: The sample has other DNA sequences that encode this CDR3 too. This sequence joins TRBV6-5 and TRBJ2-7; 11 bases agree with TRBD1. CDR1 and CDR2 from the germline V gene are MNHEY and SVGAGI. The V and J ends lost 5 bases and 2 bases, in that order; junction bases with no gene match: 2. The length of the CDR3 is 14 residues. In nucleotides, the CDR3 is TGTGCCAGCAGTAGGACAGGGGGCCCCTACGAGCAGTACTTC. It codes for CASSRTGGPYEQYF.

The chain is built from TRBV13 and TRBJ2-5; 8 bases line up with TRBD1. The germline CDR1 and CDR2 sequences are PRHDT and FYEKMQ (reference sequence). CDR3 size: 14 residues. The ends lost 4 bases at V and 3 bases at J; junction bases unmatched: 4. The CDR3 nucleotides are TGTGCCAGCAGCTACCGGACAGGGAAAGAGACCCAGTACTTC. Translated, it gives CASSYRTGKETQYF.

The chain carries TRBV10-1 and TRBJ2-7, with TRBD2 matching 11 bases. The V and J ends lost 0 bases and 7 bases, in that order; junction bases with no gene match: 5. Germline loops: CDR1 WNHNN, CDR2 SYGVQD (reference sequence). CDR3 length equals 15 residues. The CDR3 here is CASSESIAGGREQYF. The CDR3, as DNA: TGCGCCAGCAGTGAGTCAATAGCGGGAGGGAGGGAGCAGTACTTC.

The rearrangement joins TRBV28 to TRBJ2-7; the match to TRBD2 covers 11 bases. CDR3 length: 16 amino acids. Unmatched junction bases numbered 9, after V lost 5 bases and J lost 3 bases. Per germline, CDR1 MDHEN and CDR2 SYDVKM. The CDR3 DNA follows: TGTGCCAGCAGTGTCACTAGCGGGAGACTCATCTACGAGCAGTACTTC. As protein: CASSVTSGRLIYEQYF. The variable domain in full, completed from reference TRBV28 and TRBJ2-7, reads DVKVTQSSRYLVKRTGEKVFLECVQDMDHENMFWYRQDPGLGLRLIYFSYDVKMKEKGDIPEGYSVSREKKERFSLILESASTNQTSMYLCASSVTSGRLIYEQYFGPGTRLTVT.